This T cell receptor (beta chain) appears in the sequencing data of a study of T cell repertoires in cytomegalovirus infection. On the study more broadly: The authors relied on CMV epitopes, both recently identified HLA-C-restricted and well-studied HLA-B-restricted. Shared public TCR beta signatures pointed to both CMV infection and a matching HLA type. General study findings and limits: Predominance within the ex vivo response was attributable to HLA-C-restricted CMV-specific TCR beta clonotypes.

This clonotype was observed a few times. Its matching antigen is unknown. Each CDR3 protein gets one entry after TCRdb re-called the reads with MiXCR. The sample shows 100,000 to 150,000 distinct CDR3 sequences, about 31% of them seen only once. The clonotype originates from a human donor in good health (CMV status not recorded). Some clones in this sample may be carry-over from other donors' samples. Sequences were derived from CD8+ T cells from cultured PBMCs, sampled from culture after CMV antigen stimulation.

The CDR3 coding sequence is TGTGCCAGCAACCCGGGACAGGGCTACGAGCAGTACTTC. It yields the protein CASNPGQGYEQYF. The V and J genes are TRBV11-1 and TRBJ2-7; 9 bases match TRBD1. Germline loops: CDR1 SGHAT, CDR2 FQDESV (reference sequence). The CDR3 is 13 residues long. With 7 bases clipped from V and 3 bases from J, the junction kept 4 bases outside the gene matches. The whole variable domain, filled in from reference TRBV11-1 and TRBJ2-7, reads EAEVAQSPRYKITEKSQAVAFWCDPISGHATLYWYRQILGQGPELLVQFQDESVVDDSQLPKDRFSAERLKGVDSTLKIQPAELGDSAMYLCASNPGQGYEQYFGPGTRLTVT.